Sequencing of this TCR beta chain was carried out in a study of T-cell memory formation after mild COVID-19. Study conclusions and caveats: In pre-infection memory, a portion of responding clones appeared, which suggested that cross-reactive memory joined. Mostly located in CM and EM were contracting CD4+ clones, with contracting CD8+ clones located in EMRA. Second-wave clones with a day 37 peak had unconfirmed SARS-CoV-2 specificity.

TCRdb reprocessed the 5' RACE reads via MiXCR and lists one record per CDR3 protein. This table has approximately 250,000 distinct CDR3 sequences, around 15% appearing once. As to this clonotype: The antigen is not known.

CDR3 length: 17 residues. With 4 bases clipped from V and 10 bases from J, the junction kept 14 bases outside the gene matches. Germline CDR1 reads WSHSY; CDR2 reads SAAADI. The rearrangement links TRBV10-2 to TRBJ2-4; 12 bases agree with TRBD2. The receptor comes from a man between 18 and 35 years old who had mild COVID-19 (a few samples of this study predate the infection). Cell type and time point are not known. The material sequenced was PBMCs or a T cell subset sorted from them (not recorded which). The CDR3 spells CASSVLAGGDESLIQYF. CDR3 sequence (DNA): TGCGCCAGCAGTGTACTAGCGGGGGGAGATGAATCCCTTATTCAGTACTTC.